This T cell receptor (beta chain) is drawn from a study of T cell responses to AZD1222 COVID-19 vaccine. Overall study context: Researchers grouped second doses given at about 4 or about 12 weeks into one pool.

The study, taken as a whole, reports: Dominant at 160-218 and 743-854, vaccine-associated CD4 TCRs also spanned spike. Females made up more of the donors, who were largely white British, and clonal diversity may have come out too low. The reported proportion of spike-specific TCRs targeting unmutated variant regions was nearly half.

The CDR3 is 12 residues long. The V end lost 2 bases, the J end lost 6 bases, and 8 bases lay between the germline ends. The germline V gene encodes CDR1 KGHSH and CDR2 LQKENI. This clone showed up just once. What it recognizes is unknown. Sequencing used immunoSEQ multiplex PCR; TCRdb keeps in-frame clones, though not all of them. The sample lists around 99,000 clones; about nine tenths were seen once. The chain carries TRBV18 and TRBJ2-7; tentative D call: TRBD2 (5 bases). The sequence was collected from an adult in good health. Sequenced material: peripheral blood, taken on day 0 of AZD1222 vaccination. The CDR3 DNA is TGTGCCAGCTCACCATACGGGATCGAGCAGTACTTC. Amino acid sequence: CASSPYGIEQYF.